This T cell receptor beta chain was sequenced during a study of blood T cell repertoires in COVID-19. The authors' processing: Amplification of reference gene primers provided the estimated nucleated cell counts. Produced via immunoSEQ multiplex PCR; TCRdb's table is partial and in-frame only. The D gene and trimming were derived from the DNA, and the V and J assignments and clone size from that table. The sample yields 240,000 or so clones, 86% seen once. The participants were between roughly 18 and 100 years old and came from 24 US areas. Clinical history reported by participants formed the basis on which cohorts were assigned. For recovered donors of Cohort 3, there were two negative PCRs, clearance, or symptom resolution. Germline CDR1 reads SGHNT; CDR2 reads YENEEA. The CDR3 totals 15 residues. Trimming shortened V by 5 bases and J by 2 bases, and 15 bases separated the two germline ends.

This TCR derives from a woman between 45 and 60 years old who had recovered from COVID-19. Sequenced sample: PBMCs or T cells enriched from blood (not recorded which). The chain joins TRBV11-3 to TRBJ2-5, with TRBD1 as a possible D gene (6 bases). DNA of the CDR3: TGTGCCAGCAGCCCCGGTGAAGGGGGTCAAGAGACCCAGTACTTC. It codes for CASSPGEGGQETQYF.